These 25 T cell receptor beta chains were all obtained from the same sample, sequenced in a study of blood T cells in healthy people across ages. The second PCR ran roughly 6 to 11 cycles with a sample-barcoded 5' primer and J-beta primers. A single record per CDR3 protein comes from TCRdb applying MiXCR to the 5' RACE reads. The data contain approximately 290,000 distinct CDR3 sequences, roughly 29% of them singletons. Sequencing used blood. These receptors were obtained from a woman aged 70 to 79 in good health.

The gene calls are TRBV5-1 and TRBJ2-7, with unresolved D. V was shortened by 4 bases and J by 3 bases, with 11 bases between the two germline ends. This CDR3 is 13 amino acids long. The germline CDR1 and CDR2 sequences are SGHRS and YFSETQ. CDR3 protein: CASSVLSSYEQYF. DNA for the CDR3: TGCGCCAGCAGCGTCCTTAGCAGCTACGAGCAGTACTTC.

The gene calls are TRBV20-1 and TRBJ2-5; tentatively, D is TRBD2 (6 bases). The J call may be faulty, since TRBJ2-1 better matches the DNA end. Germline-derived CDR1 and CDR2 are DFQATT and SNEGSKA (reference sequence). This CDR3 contains 15 residues. The DNA of the CDR3 is TGCAGTGTTATAGCCCTAGCGACTCGGCGGAGTGAGCAGTTCTTC. Translation gives CSVIALATRRSEQFF.

J is TRBJ2-7 and V is TRBV6-2 or TRBV6-3; 7 bases match TRBD2. Germline V lookup: CDR1 MNHEY, CDR2 SVGEGT. The CDR3 sequence is 13 residues long. Unmatched junction bases numbered 5, after V lost 7 bases and J lost 2 bases. The CDR3 is CASKTSSAYEQYF. The CDR3 coding sequence is TGTGCCAGCAAGACTAGCAGCGCCTACGAGCAGTACTTC.

The chain is built from TRBV5-1 and TRBJ2-2; maybe TRBD1 (5 bases). This CDR3 has 15 amino acids. Germline CDR1 SGHRS, CDR2 YFSETQ. Trimming removed 0 bases at V and 5 bases at J, with 11 bases between. This CDR3 reads CASSLAWAGTGELFF. Written as DNA, the CDR3 is TGCGCCAGCAGCTTGGCGTGGGCAGGGACCGGGGAGCTGTTTTTT.

This clonotype came up a few times. The J gene is TRBJ2-7, the V gene TRBV7-3; no definite D call. The length of the CDR3 is 13 residues. V lost 1 base, J lost 7 bases, and 11 bases lay in between. Germline assignment: CDR1 SGHTA and CDR2 FQGTGA. The CDR3 DNA reads TGTGCCAGCAGCTTAAGTCCGGCAGAAGAGCAGTACTTC. As protein: CASSLSPAEEQYF.

The chain couples TRBV20-1 to TRBJ1-1; TRBD1 is a possible D gene (6 bases). The germline V gene has CDR1 DFQATT and CDR2 SNEGSKA (reference sequence). The CDR3 is 13 residues long. V gave up 3 bases and J gave up 7 bases, with 15 bases separating them. The CDR3 DNA reads as TGCAGTGCTAGCCCATACAGGGCCAGTGAAGCTTTCTTT. Translated: CSASPYRASEAFF.

This clonotype was seen a few times. The chain has TRBV11-2 and TRBJ2-1, with D possibly matching TRBD2 (6 bases). The V and J ends lost 3 bases and 3 bases respectively, with 18 bases between them. The CDR3 length is 17 residues. CDR1 is SGHAT and CDR2 is FQNNGV in the germline V gene. The CDR3 DNA reads TGTGCCAGCAGCTTCGCCTCCGGGACTGCCCGCTACAATGAGCAGTTCTTC. The encoded protein is CASSFASGTARYNEQFF.

A few counts support this clonotype. This chain links TRBV27 with TRBJ2-4, with D perhaps TRBD2 (6 bases). The CDR3 runs to 16 residues. Trimming removed 8 bases at V and 2 bases at J, with 19 bases between. Germline CDR1 MNHEY, CDR2 SMNVEV (reference sequence). The CDR3 DNA reads TGTGCCAGCCCGCCTGGTCGTAGCGGAACCAAAAACATTCAGTACTTC. Translating it yields CASPPGRSGTKNIQYF.

This chain uses TRBV5-1 with TRBJ2-5; D is undetermined. The length of the CDR3 is 12 residues. CDR1 and CDR2 from the germline V gene are SGHRS and YFSETQ. With 4 bases removed from V and 5 bases from J, the gap between germline ends came to 9 bases. CDR3 sequence reads: CASSRNRETQYF. Written as DNA, the CDR3 is TGCGCCAGCAGCCGCAATCGGGAGACCCAGTACTTC.

V usage is TRBV12-3 or TRBV12-4 and J usage is TRBJ2-7; D is perhaps TRBD1 (6 bases). The CDR3 is 14 residues long. V lost 8 bases to trimming and J lost 3 bases, with 17 bases between them. The CDR3 loop is CASARNTGSYEQYF. The CDR3 DNA follows: TGTGCCAGCGCCCGGAATACAGGGAGCTACGAGCAGTACTTC.

CDR3 nucleotides: TGTGCCAGCAGCTTAGTCGCCGGAGGCTCCCCCTACGAGCAGTACTTC. Encoded protein: CASSLVAGGSPYEQYF. The rearrangement uses TRBV7-2 and TRBJ2-7; D is perhaps TRBD2 (5 bases). V was cut by 1 base and J by 2 bases, with 15 bases left in between. The CDR3 is made up of 16 amino acids. Per the germline V gene, CDR1 is SGHTA and CDR2 is FQGNSA. Based on the CDR3 plus reference TRBV7-2 and TRBJ2-7, the full variable domain is GAGVSQSPSNKVTEKGKDVELRCDPISGHTALYWYRQSLGQGLEFLIYFQGNSAPDKSGLPSDRFSAERTGGSVSTLTIQRTQQEDSAVYLCASSLVAGGSPYEQYFGPGTRLTVT.

The genes are TRBV7-6 and TRBJ2-3; D perhaps matches TRBD2 (5 bases). CDR1 is SGHVS and CDR2 is FNYEAQ in the germline V gene. This CDR3 contains 16 residues. The V end lost 1 base, the J end lost 2 bases, and 13 bases lay between the germline ends. This chain's CDR3 is CASSLGARVITDTQYF. DNA for the CDR3: TGTGCCAGCAGCTTAGGGGCGCGGGTTATCACAGATACGCAGTATTTT.

V is TRBV6-1 and J is TRBJ2-2; D gene ambiguous. This CDR3 is built from 14 residues. Trimming removed 6 bases from V and 6 bases from J, with 14 bases in between. The germline V gene has CDR1 MNHNS and CDR2 SASEGT. In DNA form, the CDR3 reads TGTGCCAGCAGGGTAGAGTATCAGGCCGGGGAGCTGTTTTTT. It is translated as CASRVEYQAGELFF.

This clonotype was picked up a small number of times. One junction end disagrees with the germline gene, perhaps due to a read error. This chain connects TRBV28 to TRBJ2-1; D tentatively reads TRBD1 or TRBD2 (5 bases each). CDR3 length: 15 amino acids. Germline V gene sequence: CDR1 MDHEN, CDR2 SYDVKM. CDR3 DNA: TGCGCCAGCAGTTTAATGGGGGACTCCTACAATGAGCAGTTCTTC. Translated, it gives CASSLMGDSYNEQFF.

This clonotype has more than one count but fewer than ten. This sequence joins TRBV20-1 and TRBJ2-1; D ambiguous. Per germline, CDR1 DFQATT and CDR2 SNEGSKA (reference sequence). The length of the CDR3 is 15 residues. V was pared by 0 bases and J by 6 bases, with 15 bases between. The CDR3 sequence: CSARDGSILFNEQFF. The CDR3 DNA follows: TGCAGTGCTAGAGACGGTAGCATCCTTTTCAATGAGCAGTTCTTC.

The chain uses TRBV20-1 and TRBJ2-3; 12 bases align to TRBD2. Germline V gene sequence: CDR1 DFQATT, CDR2 SNEGSKA (reference sequence). The CDR3 is 20 amino acids. Losses at the gene ends were 1 base for V and 5 bases for J; bases not matched to a gene: 19. CDR3 sequence: CSARGDNWGLAGPPEDTQYF. CDR3 DNA: TGCAGTGCTAGAGGTGATAACTGGGGACTAGCGGGCCCACCCGAAGATACGCAGTATTTT.

J is TRBJ1-5 and V is TRBV7-2; tentatively, D is TRBD1 (5 bases). Per the germline V gene, CDR1 is SGHTA and CDR2 is FQGNSA. There are 14 residues in the CDR3. Trimming removed 3 bases at V and 8 bases at J, with 14 bases between. In nucleotides, the CDR3 is TGTGCCAGCAGCTTGGGGCGGTTGGTTGAGCCCCAGCATTTT. As protein: CASSLGRLVEPQHF.

The genes are TRBV4-2 and TRBJ2-5; 7 bases fit TRBD2. Trimming at V came to 4 bases and at J to 1 base, leaving 9 bases not matched to a gene. The CDR3 is made up of 16 amino acids. Germline V lookup: CDR1 LGHNA, CDR2 YNFKEQ. The CDR3 spells CASSPETSDLQETQYF. In DNA form, the CDR3 reads TGTGCCAGCAGCCCTGAAACTAGCGACCTCCAAGAGACCCAGTACTTC.

The chain joins TRBV19 to TRBJ1-2; TRBD1 matches at 7 bases. CDR1 LNHDA and CDR2 SQIVND come from the germline V gene (reference sequence). V dropped 6 bases and J dropped 6; count of bases not matched to a gene: 4. CDR3 length: 12 residues. For the CDR3, the DNA is TGTGCCAGTAGGACAGGGTCTCATGGCTACACCTTC. Translation: CASRTGSHGYTF.

This clonotype occurred a few times. This chain connects TRBV21-1 to TRBJ2-6; the table's D call of TRBD2 was not tested on the DNA. TRBV21-1 is reported as a pseudogene. The CDR3 runs 23 residues. The CDR3 reads CASGKASGLTGGPPLPGANVLTF. The CDR3 DNA reads as TGTGCCAGCGGCAAAGCTTCTGGGCTAACGGGGGGCCCACCTCTTCCTGGGGCCAACGTCCTGACTTTC.

Note on this clonotype: Germline and junction disagree at one end, which may indicate a read error. The J gene is TRBJ2-7, the V gene TRBV6-5, with D perhaps TRBD2 (6 bases). Germline V gene lookup returns CDR1 MNHEY and CDR2 SVGAGI. CDR3 length equals 12 residues. CDR3 nucleotide sequence: TGTGACAGCAGTCGGGGGTCTTACGAGCAGTACTTC. Amino acid sequence: CDSSRGSYEQYF.

The chain joins TRBV12-3 or TRBV12-4 to TRBJ1-6; D is perhaps TRBD1 (5 bases). With 0 bases removed from V and 9 bases from J, the gap between germline ends came to 12 bases. The length of the CDR3 is 15 residues. CDR3 DNA: TGTGCCAGCAGTTTAGCGCTAGGGGCACCTTCACCCCTCCACTTT. This translates into CASSLALGAPSPLHF.

Many counts were recorded for this clonotype. The chain combines TRBV20-1 with TRBJ1-1; D gene unclear. The V gene's germline CDR1 is DFQATT and CDR2 SNEGSKA (reference sequence). V was clipped by 8 bases and J by 4 bases, with 11 bases between them. The CDR3 covers 11 residues. This chain's CDR3 is CSLPGATEAFF. The CDR3 nucleotides are TGCAGTCTCCCGGGCGCCACTGAAGCTTTCTTT.

The table lists this clonotype with a count of one. The rearrangement joins TRBV20-1 to TRBJ1-2; 9 bases are shared with TRBD1. Germline loops: CDR1 DFQATT, CDR2 SNEGSKA (reference sequence). With 5 bases clipped from V and 0 bases from J, the junction kept 7 bases outside the gene matches. There are 15 residues in the CDR3. The CDR3 reads CSAPRTGATNYGYTF. The CDR3 DNA sequence: TGCAGTGCTCCCCGGACAGGGGCTACTAACTATGGCTACACCTTC.

This clonotype was observed a few times. The gene calls are TRBV5-1 and TRBJ1-1; D may be TRBD1 (5 bases). Deletions cut 4 bases from V and 0 bases from J, with 19 bases between. The CDR3 has 17 amino acids. CDR1 and CDR2 from the germline V gene are SGHRS and YFSETQ. The DNA of the CDR3 is TGCGCCAGCAGCACCGGGACTCGGGGGAGCGTGAACACTGAAGCTTTCTTT. Translation: CASSTGTRGSVNTEAFF.